This TCR beta chain emerged from a study of blood T cells in healthy people across ages (dated by TCRdb to 2014 to 2015). In terms of the full investigation: In model experiments, roughly one uniquely barcoded TCR beta cDNA molecule per two T cells was captured by template switching. Using the same blood draw, the study looked at two additional independent replicas of 1 million unique cDNA reads for two donors, one aged 18 to 30 and the other aged 80 or older. To avoid experimental bias, donors of different ages were randomly spread across the sequencing lanes. Using deep sequencing normalized with unique cDNA molecular identifiers, the study measured how TCR beta repertoire diversity changes with age. The donors were divided into four age groups: young (average roughly 15 years), middle-aged (about 40), aged (under 70) and long-lived (roughly 82).

The roughly 39 donors, aged about 6 to 95 years, were systemically healthy Caucasian individuals from Russia. Each donor gave about 11 milliliters of peripheral blood, drawn into EDTA-treated Vacutainer tubes. Ficoll-Paque density-gradient centrifugation was used to isolate PBMCs, with at least 6.5 million per sample. Trizol reagent was used to extract total RNA from the PBMCs, yielding at least 5 micrograms per sample. For every donor, an aliquot of PBMCs went through flow cytometry to measure the percentages of naive CD45RAhigh/CD27high T cells. Concerning this clonotype: Its recognized antigen is unknown. Nothing much larger sits one base from this clone, and base qualities are not available.

The library came from 5' RACE. The sequencer was an Illumina HiSeq 2500. A second about 7 to 11 cycle PCR used a sample-barcoded 5' primer and a J-beta primer mix. Each TCR beta cDNA molecule received a unique molecular identifier from a template-switch 5' adaptor carrying 12 random nucleotides. Each sample yielded at least 2.5 million CDR3-containing paired-end reads. First-strand cDNA was synthesized from all RNA with the Mint cDNA synthesis kit, primed by a TRBC-specific oligonucleotide. All cDNA was treated with uracil-DNA glycosylase and then went through a first 18-cycle PCR with the universal primers M1SS and BC2_uni_R. The authors' pipeline ran thus. For normalization, 1 million high-quality reads, each with a distinct molecular identifier, were randomly selected from each sample. Reads sharing molecular identifiers were discarded rather than binned into consensus sequences. MiTCR, set to a Q25 quality threshold and the strictest error-elimination algorithm, was used for CDR3 identification, clonotype clustering and error correction. A nonparametric unseen species model with Euler transformation was used to estimate lower-bound total TCR beta diversity. Using fastp trimming at Q25 and MiXCR clonotype assembly, TCRdb reanalyzed the public sequencing data and kept in-frame beta chains. Each CDR3 protein gets just one entry, which takes the most common genes and DNA from the rows behind it. What appears here as the V and J calls and clone size reflects TCRdb's work, not the paper's. A total of around 800,000 distinct CDR3 sequences appear in this sample, about 42% of them only once. The biggest ten clones account for less than 20% of the sample.

Overall results and qualifications from the work: Estimates of total diversity based on one million sequenced T cells were regarded as lower bounds and as underestimates. Compared with the aged group, the long-lived group had more naive CD4+ T cells, fewer expanded clones and increased TCR diversity, a pattern suggesting age selection. There was a strong correlation between observed TCR beta diversity and the percentage of naive T cells measured by flow cytometry. Because profiling used bulk unsorted PBMCs, naive and antigen-experienced compartments could not be compared conclusively. Because donor CMV infection status was unknown, age-related changes in expanded clonotypes were potentially confounded. Observed TCR beta diversity per million T cells fell roughly linearly with age, and a significant reduction was already apparent by age approximately 40.

Sequencing was done on a sample of blood. This clonotype originated in an elderly man in good health.

This receptor has the CDR3 CASSPSGTDSTYEQYF. The nucleotide sequence reads as follows: TGTGCCAGCAGCCCATCGGGGACGGATTCAACCTACGAGCAGTACTTC. This chain joins TRBV3-1 to TRBJ2-7, with the D gene possibly TRBD1 or TRBD2, each one fitting 5 bases. The germline V gene (reference sequence) specifies LGHDT as CDR1 and YNNKEL as CDR2. The CDR3 contains 16 residues, cysteine and phenylalanine counted. Solely the CDR3 DNA is kept, with 48 bases framed from the first base. The junction carries 18 bases between V and J, which are trimmed by 4 bases and 2 bases respectively.